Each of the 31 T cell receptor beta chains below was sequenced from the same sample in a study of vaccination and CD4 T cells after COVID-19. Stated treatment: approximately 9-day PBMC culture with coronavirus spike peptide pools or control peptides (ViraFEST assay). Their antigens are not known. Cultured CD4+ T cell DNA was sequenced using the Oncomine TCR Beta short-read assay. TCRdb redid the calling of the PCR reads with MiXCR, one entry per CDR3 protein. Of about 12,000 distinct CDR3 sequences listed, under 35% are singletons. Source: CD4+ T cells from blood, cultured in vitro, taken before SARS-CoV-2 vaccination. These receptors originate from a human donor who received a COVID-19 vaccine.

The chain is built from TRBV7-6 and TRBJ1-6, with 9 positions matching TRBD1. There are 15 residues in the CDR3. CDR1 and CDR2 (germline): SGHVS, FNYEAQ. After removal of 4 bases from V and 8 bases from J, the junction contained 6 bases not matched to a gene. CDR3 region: CASSSQGQGDSPLHF. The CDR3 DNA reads TGTGCCAGCAGCTCCCAGGGACAGGGTGATTCACCCCTCCACTTT.

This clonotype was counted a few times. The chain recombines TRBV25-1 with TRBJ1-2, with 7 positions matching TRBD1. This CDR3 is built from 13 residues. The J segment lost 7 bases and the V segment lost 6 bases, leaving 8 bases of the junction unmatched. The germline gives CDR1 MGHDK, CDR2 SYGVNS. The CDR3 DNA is TGTGCCAGCAGAGAGACAGGGTTCGGTGGCTACACCTTC. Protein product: CASRETGFGGYTF.

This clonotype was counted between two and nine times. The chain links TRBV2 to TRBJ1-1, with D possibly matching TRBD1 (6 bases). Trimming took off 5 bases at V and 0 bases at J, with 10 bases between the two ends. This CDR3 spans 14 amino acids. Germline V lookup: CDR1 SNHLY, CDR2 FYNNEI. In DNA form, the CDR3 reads TGTGCCAGCAGTCCGGACAGACTGAACACTGAAGCTTTCTTT. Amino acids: CASSPDRLNTEAFF.

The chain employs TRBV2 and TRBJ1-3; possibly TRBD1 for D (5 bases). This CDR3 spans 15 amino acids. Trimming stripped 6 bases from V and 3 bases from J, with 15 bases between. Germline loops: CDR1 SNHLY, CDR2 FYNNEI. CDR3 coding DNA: TGTGCCAGCAGAGGCCTTGGCGGGGGTGGAAACACCATATATTTT. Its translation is CASRGLGGGGNTIYF.

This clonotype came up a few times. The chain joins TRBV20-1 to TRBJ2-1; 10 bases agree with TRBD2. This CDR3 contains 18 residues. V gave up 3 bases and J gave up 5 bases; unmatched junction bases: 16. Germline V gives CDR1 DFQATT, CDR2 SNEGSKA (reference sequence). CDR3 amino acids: CSARIAGGTTVGHNEQFF. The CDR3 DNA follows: TGCAGTGCTAGGATAGCGGGGGGTACTACTGTGGGACACAATGAGCAGTTCTTC.

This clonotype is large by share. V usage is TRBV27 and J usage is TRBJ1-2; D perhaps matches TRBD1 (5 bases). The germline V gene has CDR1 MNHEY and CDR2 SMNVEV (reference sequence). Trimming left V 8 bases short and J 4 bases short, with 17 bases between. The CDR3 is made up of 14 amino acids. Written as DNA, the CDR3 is TGTGCCAGCGCCTCCGGGGCCTCCCCCTATGGCTACACCTTC. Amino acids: CASASGASPYGYTF.

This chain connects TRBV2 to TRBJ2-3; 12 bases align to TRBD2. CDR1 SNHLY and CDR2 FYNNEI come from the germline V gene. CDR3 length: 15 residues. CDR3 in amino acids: CAGLAGRSSTDTQYF. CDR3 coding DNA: TGTGCAGGACTAGCGGGGAGATCTAGCACAGATACGCAGTATTTT.

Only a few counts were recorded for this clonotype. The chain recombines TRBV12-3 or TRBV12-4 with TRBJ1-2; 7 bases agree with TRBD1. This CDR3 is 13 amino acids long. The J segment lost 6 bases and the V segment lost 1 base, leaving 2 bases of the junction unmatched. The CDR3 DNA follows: TGTGCCAGCAGTTTAGGCAGGGGGGATGGCTACACCTTC. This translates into CASSLGRGDGYTF.

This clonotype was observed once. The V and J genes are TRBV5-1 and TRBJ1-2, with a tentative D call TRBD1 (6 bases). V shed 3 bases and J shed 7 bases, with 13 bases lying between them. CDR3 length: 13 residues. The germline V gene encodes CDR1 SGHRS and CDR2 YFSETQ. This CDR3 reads CASSWSGGLGYTF. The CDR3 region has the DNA TGCGCCAGCAGCTGGAGTGGGGGCCTTGGCTACACCTTC.

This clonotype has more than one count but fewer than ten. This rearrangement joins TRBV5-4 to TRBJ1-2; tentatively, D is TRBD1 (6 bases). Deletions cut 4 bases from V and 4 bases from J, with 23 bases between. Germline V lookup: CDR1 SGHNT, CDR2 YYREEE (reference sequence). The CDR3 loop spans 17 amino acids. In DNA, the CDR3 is TGTGCCAGCAGCCACCCCATATCTGGGGGCCTCGGCTATGGCTACACCTTC. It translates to CASSHPISGGLGYGYTF. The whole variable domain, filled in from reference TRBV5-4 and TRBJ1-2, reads ETGVTQSPTHLIKTRGQQVTLRCSSQSGHNTVSWYQQALGQGPQFIFQYYREEENGRGNFPPRFSGLQFPNYSSELNVNALELDDSALYLCASSHPISGGLGYGYTFGSGTRLTVV.

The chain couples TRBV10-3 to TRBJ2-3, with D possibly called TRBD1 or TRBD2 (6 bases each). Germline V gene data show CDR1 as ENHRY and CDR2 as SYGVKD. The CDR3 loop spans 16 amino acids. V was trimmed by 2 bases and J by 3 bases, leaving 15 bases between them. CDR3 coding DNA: TGTGCCATCAGTGAGCTGTACAGGGAGGCGACAGATACGCAGTATTTT. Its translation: CAISELYREATDTQYF.

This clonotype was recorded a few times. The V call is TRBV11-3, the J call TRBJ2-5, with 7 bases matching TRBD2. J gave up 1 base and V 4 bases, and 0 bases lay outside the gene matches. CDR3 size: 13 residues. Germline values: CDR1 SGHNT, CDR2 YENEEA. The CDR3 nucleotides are TGTGCCAGCAGCTGGGAGGGCCAAGAGACCCAGTACTTC. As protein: CASSWEGQETQYF.

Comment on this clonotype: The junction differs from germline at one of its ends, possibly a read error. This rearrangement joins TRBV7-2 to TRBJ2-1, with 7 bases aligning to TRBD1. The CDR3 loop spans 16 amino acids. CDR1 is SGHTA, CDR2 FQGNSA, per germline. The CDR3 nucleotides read TGTGCGAGCAGCTTGTCCCACTCAGGGGGTTTCAATGAGCAGTTCTTC. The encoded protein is CASSLSHSGGFNEQFF.

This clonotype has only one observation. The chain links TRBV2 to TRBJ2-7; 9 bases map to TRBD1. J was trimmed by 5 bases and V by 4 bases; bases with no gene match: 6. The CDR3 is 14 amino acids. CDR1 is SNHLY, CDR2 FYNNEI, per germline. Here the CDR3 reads CASSVLQGADEQYF. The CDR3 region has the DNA TGTGCCAGCAGTGTGTTACAGGGGGCGGACGAGCAGTACTTC.

The DNA of the CDR3 is TGTGCCAGCAGCCTAGGGGATTCACCCCTCCACTTT. Encoded protein: CASSLGDSPLHF. This sequence joins TRBV7-9 and TRBJ1-6; a possible D gene is TRBD1 (5 bases). The germline V gene encodes CDR1 SEHNR and CDR2 FQNEAQ (reference sequence). V gave up 5 bases and J gave up 8 bases, with 7 bases separating them. The CDR3 is made up of 12 amino acids.

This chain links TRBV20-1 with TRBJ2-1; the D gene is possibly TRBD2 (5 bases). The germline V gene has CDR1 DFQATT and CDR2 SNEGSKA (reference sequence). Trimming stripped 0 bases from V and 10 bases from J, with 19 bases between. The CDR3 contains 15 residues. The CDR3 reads CSARDLGPRGSEQFF. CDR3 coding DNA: TGCAGTGCTAGAGATCTCGGACCGCGAGGGTCGGAGCAGTTCTTC.

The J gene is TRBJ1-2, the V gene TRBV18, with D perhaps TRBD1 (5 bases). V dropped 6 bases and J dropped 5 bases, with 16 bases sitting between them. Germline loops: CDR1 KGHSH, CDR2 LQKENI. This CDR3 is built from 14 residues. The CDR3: CASSRKRDAYGYTF. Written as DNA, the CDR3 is TGTGCCAGCTCCCGGAAGAGGGACGCGTATGGCTACACCTTC.

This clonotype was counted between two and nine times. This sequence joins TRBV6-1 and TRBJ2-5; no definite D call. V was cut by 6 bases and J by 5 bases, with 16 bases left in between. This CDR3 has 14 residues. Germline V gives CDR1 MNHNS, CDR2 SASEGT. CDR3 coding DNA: TGTGCCAGCAGACTCGACCCGACGCGGGAGACCCAGTACTTC. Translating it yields CASRLDPTRETQYF.

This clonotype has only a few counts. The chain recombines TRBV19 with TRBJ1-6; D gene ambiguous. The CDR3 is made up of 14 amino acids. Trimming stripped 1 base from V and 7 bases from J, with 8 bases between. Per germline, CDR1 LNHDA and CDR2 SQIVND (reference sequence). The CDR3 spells CASSIGARNSPLHF. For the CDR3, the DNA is TGTGCCAGTAGTATAGGGGCGCGGAATTCACCCCTCCACTTT.

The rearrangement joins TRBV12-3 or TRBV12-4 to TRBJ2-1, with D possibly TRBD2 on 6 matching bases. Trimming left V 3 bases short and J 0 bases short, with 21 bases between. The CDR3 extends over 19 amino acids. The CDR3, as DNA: TGTGCCAGCAGTTTGGACATAATACCAGGACTACCCTCCTACAATGAGCAGTTCTTC. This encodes CASSLDIIPGLPSYNEQFF.

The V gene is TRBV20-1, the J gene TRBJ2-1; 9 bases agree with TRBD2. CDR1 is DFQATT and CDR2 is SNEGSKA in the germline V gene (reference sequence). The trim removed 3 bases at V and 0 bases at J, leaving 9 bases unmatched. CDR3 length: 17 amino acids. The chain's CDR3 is CSARRGSGGFSYNEQFF. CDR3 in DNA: TGCAGTGCTAGGAGGGGGAGCGGGGGGTTCTCCTACAATGAGCAGTTCTTC.

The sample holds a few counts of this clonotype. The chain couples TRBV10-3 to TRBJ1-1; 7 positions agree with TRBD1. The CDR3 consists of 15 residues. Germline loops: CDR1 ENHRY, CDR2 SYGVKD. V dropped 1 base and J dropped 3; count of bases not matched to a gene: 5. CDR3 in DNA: TGTGCCATCAGTGAGTTTAGCACAGGGGACACTGAAGCTTTCTTT. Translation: CAISEFSTGDTEAFF.

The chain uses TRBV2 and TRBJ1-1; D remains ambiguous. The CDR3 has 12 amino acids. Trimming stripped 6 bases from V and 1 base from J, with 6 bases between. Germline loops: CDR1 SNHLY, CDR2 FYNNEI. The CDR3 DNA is TGTGCCAGCAGGACTAGGAACACTGAAGCTTTCTTT. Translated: CASRTRNTEAFF. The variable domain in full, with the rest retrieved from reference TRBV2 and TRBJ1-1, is EPEVTQTPSHQVTQMGQEVILRCVPISNHLYFYWYRQILGQKVEFLVSFYNNEISEKSEIFDDQFSVERPDGSNFTLKIRSTKLEDSAMYFCASRTRNTEAFFGQGTRLTVV.

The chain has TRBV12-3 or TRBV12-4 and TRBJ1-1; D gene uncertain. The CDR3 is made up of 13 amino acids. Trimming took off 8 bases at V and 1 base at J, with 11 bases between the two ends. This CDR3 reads CASVSGRNTEAFF. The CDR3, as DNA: TGTGCCAGCGTTTCTGGGCGGAACACTGAAGCTTTCTTT.

The CDR3 region is CSATTGGYSNQPQHF. In DNA form, the CDR3 reads TGCAGTGCTACGACAGGGGGGTATAGCAATCAGCCCCAGCATTTT. The chain recombines TRBV20-1 with TRBJ1-5; 9 nucleotides align to TRBD1. The V and J ends lost 4 bases and 0 bases, in that order; junction bases with no gene match: 4. The CDR3 runs 15 residues. Germline-derived CDR1 and CDR2 are DFQATT and SNEGSKA (reference sequence).

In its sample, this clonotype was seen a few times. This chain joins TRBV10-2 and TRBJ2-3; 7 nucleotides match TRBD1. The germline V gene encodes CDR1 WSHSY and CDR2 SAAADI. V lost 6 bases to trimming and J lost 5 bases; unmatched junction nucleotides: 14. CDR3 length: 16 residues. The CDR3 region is CASRSRQGALKDTQYF. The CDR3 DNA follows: TGCGCCAGCAGAAGTAGACAGGGCGCCCTTAAAGATACGCAGTATTTT.

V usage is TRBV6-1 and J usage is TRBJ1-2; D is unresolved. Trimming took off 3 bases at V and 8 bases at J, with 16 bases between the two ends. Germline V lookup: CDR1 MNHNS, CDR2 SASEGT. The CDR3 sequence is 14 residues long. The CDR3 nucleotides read TGTGCCAGCAGTGACACTTATAAGGGATCCGGCTACACCTTC. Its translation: CASSDTYKGSGYTF.

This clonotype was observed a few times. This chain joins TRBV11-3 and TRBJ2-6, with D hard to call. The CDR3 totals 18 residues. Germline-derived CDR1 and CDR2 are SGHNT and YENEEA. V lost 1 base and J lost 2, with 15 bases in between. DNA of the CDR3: TGTGCCAGCAGCTTAGGTGTCGGGCGTGTAGCTGGGGCCAACGTCCTGACTTTC. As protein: CASSLGVGRVAGANVLTF. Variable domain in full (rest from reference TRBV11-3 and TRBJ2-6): EAGVVQSPRYKIIEKKQPVAFWCNPISGHNTLYWYLQNLGQGPELLIRYENEEAVDDSQLPKDRFSAERLKGVDSTLKIQPAELGDSAVYLCASSLGVGRVAGANVLTFGAGSRLTVL.

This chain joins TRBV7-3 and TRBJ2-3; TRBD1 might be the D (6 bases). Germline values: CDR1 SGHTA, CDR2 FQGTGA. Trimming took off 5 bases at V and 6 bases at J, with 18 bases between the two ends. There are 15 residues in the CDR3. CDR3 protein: CASSPTGTFRDTQYF. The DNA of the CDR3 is TGTGCCAGCAGCCCCACAGGGACGTTCCGTGATACGCAGTATTTT.

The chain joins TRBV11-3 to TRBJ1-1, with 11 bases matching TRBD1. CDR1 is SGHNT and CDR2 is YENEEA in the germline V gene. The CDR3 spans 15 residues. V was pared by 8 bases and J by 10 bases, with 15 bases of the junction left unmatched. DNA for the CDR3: TGTGCCAGCGGATCGACGGGACAGGGGGTATTGACAGCTTTCTTT. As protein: CASGSTGQGVLTAFF.

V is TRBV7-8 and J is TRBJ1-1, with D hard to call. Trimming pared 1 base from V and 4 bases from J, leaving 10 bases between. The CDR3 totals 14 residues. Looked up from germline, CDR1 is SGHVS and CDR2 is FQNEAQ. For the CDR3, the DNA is TGTGCCAGCAGCTTAGAGGGTACCGGCACTGAAGCTTTCTTT. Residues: CASSLEGTGTEAFF. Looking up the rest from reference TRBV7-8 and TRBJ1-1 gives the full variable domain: GAGVSQSPRYKVAKRGQDVALRCDPISGHVSLFWYQQALGQGPEFLTYFQNEAQLDKSGLPSDRFFAERPEGSVSTLKIQRTQQEDSAVYLCASSLEGTGTEAFFGQGTRLTVV.